This T cell receptor beta chain was identified in a study of T cells in Graves' hyperthyroidism and ophthalmopathy. Overall study: Before any treatment, at initial diagnosis, peripheral blood was collected. Study conclusions and caveats: Blood also showed most of the thyroid clonotypes that were expanded above 0.001. Researchers report that a 13 V-J model separated ophthalmopathy from stable hyperthyroidism.

The CDR3 extends over 13 amino acids. V was clipped by 4 bases and J by 7 bases; unmatched bases: 4. Germline-derived CDR1 and CDR2 are SNHLY and FYNNEI. The study defined stable Graves' hyperthyroidism as no ophthalmopathy progression within 18 months. It was RNA transcripts that yielded the amplified TCR beta CDR3 regions. HTBI primers were used for first-round RT-PCR of the TCR CDR3. In TCRdb, the multiplex PCR reads were re-called with MiXCR into one record per CDR3 protein. Here the sample spans about 210,000 distinct CDR3 sequences, more than 15% being singletons. The table lists this clonotype with a few counts. Its matching antigen is unknown. This may stem from a read error, because a much larger clone lies one nucleotide away.

The chain recombines TRBV2 with TRBJ1-2; 9 nucleotides line up with TRBD1. The sequenced sample consisted of blood. This sequence originates from a man aged 50-60 years with Graves' hyperthyroidism. The CDR3 nucleotides are TGTGCCAGCAGTGTCTACAGGGGGCTTGGCTACACCTTC. It translates to CASSVYRGLGYTF.